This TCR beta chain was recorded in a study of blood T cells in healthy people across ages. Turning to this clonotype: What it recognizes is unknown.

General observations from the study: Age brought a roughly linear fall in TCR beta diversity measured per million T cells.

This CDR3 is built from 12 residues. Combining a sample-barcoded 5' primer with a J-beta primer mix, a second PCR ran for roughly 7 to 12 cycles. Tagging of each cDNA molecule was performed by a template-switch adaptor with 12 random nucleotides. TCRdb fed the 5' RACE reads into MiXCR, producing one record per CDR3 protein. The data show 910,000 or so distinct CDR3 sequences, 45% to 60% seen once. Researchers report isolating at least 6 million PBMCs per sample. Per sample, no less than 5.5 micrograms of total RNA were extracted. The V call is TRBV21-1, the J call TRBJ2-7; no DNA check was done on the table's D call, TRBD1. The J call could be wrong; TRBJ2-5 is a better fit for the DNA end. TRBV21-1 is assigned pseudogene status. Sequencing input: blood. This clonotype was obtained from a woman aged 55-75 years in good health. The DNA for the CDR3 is TGTGCCAGCAGCAAAAGAGGGGAGACCCAGTACTTC. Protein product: CASSKRGETQYF.